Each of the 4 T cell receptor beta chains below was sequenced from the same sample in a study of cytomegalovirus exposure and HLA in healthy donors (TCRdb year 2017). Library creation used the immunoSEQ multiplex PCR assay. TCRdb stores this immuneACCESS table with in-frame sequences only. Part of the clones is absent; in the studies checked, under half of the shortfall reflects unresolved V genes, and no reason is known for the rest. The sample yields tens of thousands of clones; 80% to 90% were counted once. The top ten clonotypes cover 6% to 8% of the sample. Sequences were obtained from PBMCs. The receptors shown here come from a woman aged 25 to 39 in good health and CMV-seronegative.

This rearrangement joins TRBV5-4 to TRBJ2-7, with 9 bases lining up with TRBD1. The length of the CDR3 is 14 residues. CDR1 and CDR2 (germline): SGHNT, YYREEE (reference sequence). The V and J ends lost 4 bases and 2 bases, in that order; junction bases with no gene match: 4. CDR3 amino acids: CASSEGQGAYEQYF. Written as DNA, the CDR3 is TGTGCCAGCAGCGAGGGACAGGGTGCCTACGAGCAGTACTTC.

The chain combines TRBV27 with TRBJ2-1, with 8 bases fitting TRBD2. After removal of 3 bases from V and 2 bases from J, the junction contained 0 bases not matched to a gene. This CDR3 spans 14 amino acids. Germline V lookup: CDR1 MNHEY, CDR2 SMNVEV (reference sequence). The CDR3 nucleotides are TGTGCCAGCAGTTTTAGCGGGACCTACAATGAGCAGTTCTTC. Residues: CASSFSGTYNEQFF.

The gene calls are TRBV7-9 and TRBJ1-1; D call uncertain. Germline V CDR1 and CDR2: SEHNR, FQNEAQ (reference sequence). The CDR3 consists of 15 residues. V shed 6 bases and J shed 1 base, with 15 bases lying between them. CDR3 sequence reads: CASSSFTTPNTEAFF. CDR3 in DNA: TGTGCCAGCAGTAGCTTTACTACACCGAACACTGAAGCTTTCTTT.

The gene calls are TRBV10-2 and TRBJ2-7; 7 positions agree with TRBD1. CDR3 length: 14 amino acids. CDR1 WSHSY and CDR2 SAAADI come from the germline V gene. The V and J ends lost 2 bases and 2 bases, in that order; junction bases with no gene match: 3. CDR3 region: CASSERTGTYEQYF. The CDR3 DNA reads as TGCGCCAGCAGTGAGAGGACAGGTACCTACGAGCAGTACTTC.